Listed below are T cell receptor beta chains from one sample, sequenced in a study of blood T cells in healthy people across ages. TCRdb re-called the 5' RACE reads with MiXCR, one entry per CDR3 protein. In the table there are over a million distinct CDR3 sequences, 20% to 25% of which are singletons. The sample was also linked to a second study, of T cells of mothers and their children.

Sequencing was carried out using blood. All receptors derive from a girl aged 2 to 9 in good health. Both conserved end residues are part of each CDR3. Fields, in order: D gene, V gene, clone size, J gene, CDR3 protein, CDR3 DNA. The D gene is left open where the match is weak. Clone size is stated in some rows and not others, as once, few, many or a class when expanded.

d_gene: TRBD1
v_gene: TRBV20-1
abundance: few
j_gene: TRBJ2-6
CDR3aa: CSARRDVEDREFSGANVLTF
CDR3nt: TGCAGTGCTAGGAGGGACGTTGAGGACAGGGAATTCTCTGGGGCCAACGTCCTGACTTTC

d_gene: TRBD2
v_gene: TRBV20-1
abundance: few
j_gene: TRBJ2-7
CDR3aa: CSARDIAGDLYEQYF
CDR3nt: TGCAGTGCTAGAGATATAGCGGGAGATTTGTACGAGCAGTACTTC

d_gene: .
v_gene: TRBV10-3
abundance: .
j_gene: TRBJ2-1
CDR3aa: CAIRVRVIDPYNEQFF
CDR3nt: TGTGCCATCAGGGTGCGGGTAATTGACCCCTACAATGAGCAGTTCTTC

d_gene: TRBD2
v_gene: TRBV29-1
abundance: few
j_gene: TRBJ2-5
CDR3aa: CSVLAGAFQETQYF
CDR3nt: TGCAGCGTTCTAGCGGGGGCCTTCCAAGAGACCCAGTACTTC

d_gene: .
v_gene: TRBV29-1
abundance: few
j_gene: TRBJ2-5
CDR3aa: CSVVTHNQETQYF
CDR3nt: TGCAGCGTTGTTACCCATAATCAAGAGACCCAGTACTTC

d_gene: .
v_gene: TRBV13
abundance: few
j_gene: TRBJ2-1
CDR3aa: CASSSQTGLNNEQFF
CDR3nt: TGTGCCAGCAGCTCCCAAACGGGACTTAACAATGAGCAGTTCTTC

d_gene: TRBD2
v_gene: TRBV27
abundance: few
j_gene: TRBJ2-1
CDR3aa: CASSLNGREQFF
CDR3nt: TGTGCCAGCAGTTTAAACGGGAGGGAGCAGTTCTTC

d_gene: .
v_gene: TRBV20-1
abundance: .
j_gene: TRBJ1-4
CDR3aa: CSARDYREGSNEKLFF
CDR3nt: TGCAGTGCTAGAGATTACAGGGAAGGATCGAATGAAAAACTGTTTTTT

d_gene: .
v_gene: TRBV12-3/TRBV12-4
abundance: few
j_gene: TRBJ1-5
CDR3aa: CASSSGPFQPQHF
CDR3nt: TGTGCCAGCAGCTCCGGACCGTTTCAGCCCCAGCATTTT

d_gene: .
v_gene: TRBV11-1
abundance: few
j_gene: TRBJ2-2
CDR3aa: CASSLAGGYTGELFF
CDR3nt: TGTGCCAGCAGCTTAGCTGGGGGCTACACCGGGGAGCTGTTTTTT

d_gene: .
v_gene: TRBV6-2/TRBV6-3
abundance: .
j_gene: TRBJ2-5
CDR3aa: CASSWVSETQYF
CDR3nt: TGTGCCAGCAGTTGGGTTTCGGAGACCCAGTACTTC

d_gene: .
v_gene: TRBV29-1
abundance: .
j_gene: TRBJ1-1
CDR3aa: CSVSRGLSTEAFF
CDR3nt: TGCAGCGTTTCCAGGGGTCTTTCCACTGAAGCTTTCTTT

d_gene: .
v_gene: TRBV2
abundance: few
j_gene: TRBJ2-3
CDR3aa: CASSLSVGATDTQYF
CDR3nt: TGTGCCAGCAGCCTCAGCGTGGGGGCCACAGATACGCAGTATTTT

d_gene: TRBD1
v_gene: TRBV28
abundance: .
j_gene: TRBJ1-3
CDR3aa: CASSLTGGGNTIYF
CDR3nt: TGTGCCAGCAGTCTCACAGGGGGTGGAAACACCATATATTTT

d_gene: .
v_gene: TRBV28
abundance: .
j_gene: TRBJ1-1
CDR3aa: CASSRGTMNTEAFF
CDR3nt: TGTGCCAGCAGCCGGGGGACCATGAACACTGAAGCTTTCTTT

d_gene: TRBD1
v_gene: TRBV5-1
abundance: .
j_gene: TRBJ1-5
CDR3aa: CASSFSGGNNQPQHF
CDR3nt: TGCGCCAGCAGCTTTTCAGGGGGTAACAATCAGCCCCAGCATTTT

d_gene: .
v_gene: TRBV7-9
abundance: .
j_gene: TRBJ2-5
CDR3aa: CASSPRIAAQETQYF
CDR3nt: TGTGCCAGCAGCCCGAGGATTGCGGCCCAAGAGACCCAGTACTTC

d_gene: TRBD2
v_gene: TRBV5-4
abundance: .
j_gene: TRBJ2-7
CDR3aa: CASSSGLENGEQYF
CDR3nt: TGTGCCAGCAGCTCGGGACTAGAAAACGGCGAGCAGTACTTC

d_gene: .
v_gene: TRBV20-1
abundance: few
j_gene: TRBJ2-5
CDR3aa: CSALSETQYF
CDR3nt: TGCAGTGCTCTGAGTGAGACCCAGTACTTC

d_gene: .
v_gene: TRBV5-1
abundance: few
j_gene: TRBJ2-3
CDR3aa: CASSRTRPATDTQYF
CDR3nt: TGCGCCAGCAGCCGGACGCGCCCTGCCACAGATACGCAGTATTTT

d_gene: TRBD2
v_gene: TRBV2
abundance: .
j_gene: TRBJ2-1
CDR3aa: CASSWYGTSGVSEQFF
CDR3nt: TGTGCCAGCAGTTGGTACGGGACTAGCGGGGTTAGTGAGCAGTTCTTC

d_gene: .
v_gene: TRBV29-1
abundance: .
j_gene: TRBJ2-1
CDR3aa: CSAEESSYNEQFF
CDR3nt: TGCAGCGCTGAGGAGAGCTCCTACAATGAGCAGTTCTTC

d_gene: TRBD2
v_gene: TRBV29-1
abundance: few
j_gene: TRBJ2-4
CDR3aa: CSVEPRGGAKNIQYF
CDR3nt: TGCAGCGTTGAACCCCGGGGGGGGGCCAAAAACATTCAGTACTTC

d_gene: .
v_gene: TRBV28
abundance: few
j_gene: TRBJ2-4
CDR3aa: CASSFPPRSTLAKNIQYF
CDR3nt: TGTGCCAGCAGTTTTCCCCCCCGGTCCACACTAGCCAAAAACATTCAGTACTTC

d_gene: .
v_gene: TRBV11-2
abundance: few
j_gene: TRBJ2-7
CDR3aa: CASSPGPRTPSYEQYF
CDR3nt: TGTGCCAGCAGCCCGGGACCGCGAACGCCATCCTACGAGCAGTACTTC

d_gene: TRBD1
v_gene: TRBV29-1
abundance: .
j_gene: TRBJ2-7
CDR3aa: CSVGPGQGYEQYF
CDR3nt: TGCAGCGTTGGCCCTGGACAGGGATACGAGCAGTACTTC

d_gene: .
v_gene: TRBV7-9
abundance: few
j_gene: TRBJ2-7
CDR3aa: CASSQYAGRSYEQYF
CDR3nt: TGTGCCAGCAGCCAGTATGCAGGGAGGTCATACGAGCAGTACTTC

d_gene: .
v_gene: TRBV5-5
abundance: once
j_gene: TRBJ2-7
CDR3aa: CASSLYVGRVATYEQYF
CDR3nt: TGTGCCAGCAGCTTGTATGTTGGCAGGGTGGCTACCTACGAGCAGTACTTC

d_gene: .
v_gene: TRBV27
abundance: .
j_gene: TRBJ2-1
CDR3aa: CASSFGREQFF
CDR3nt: TGTGCCAGCAGTTTTGGGCGGGAGCAGTTCTTC

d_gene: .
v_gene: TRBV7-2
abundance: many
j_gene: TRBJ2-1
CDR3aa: CASSLARDEQFF
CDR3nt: TGTGCCAGCAGCTTAGCCCGGGATGAGCAGTTCTTC

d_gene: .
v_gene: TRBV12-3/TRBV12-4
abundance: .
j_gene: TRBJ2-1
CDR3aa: CASSPRDLIINEQFF
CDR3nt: TGTGCCAGCAGTCCCAGAGACTTAATTATAAATGAGCAGTTCTTC

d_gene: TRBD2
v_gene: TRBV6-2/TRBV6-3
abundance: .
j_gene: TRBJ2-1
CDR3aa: CASSWGLAGDEQFF
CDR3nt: TGTGCCAGCAGTTGGGGACTAGCGGGAGACGAGCAGTTCTTC

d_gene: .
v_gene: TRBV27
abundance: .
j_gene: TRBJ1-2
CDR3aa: CASSSGSGYGYTF
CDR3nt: TGTGCCAGCAGTTCCGGGAGTGGCTATGGCTACACCTTC

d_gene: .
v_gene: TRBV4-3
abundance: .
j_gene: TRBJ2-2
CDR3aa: CASSQDPDRPNTGELFF
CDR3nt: TGCGCCAGCAGCCAAGATCCCGACAGACCGAACACCGGGGAGCTGTTTTTT

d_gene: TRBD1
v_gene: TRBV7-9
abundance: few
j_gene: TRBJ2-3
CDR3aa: CASSSREPGQGFPDTQYF
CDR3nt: TGTGCCAGCAGCTCCCGGGAGCCCGGACAGGGGTTCCCAGATACGCAGTATTTT

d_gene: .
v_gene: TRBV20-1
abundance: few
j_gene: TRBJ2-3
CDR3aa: CSAPGAFLTDTQYF
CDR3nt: TGCAGTGCTCCTGGGGCTTTCCTCACAGATACGCAGTATTTT

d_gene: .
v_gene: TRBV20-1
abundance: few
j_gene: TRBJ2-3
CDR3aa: CSALREIGTDTQYF
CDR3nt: TGCAGTGCTTTACGGGAGATTGGGACAGATACGCAGTATTTT

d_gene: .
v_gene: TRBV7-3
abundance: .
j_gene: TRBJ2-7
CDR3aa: CASSLYGAKDYEQYF
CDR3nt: TGTGCCAGCAGCTTATATGGGGCCAAGGACTACGAGCAGTACTTC

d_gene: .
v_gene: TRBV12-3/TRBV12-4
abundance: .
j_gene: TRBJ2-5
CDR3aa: CASSFTVGGEAQYF
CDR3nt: TGTGCCAGCAGTTTTACCGTCGGGGGTGAGGCCCAGTACTTC

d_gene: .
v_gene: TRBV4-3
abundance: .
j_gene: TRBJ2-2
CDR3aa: CAGSQEVSVDTGELFF
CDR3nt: TGCGCCGGCAGCCAAGAAGTCTCAGTAGACACCGGGGAGCTGTTTTTT